The 20 T cell receptor beta chains presented below share a single source sample, sequenced in a study of cytomegalovirus exposure and HLA in healthy donors. Primers for the PCR totalled 60 Vbeta and 13 Jbeta. TCRdb's copy holds only in-frame clones and misses some; the assay was immunoSEQ multiplex PCR. The sample has 95,000 to 150,000 clones, about 62% seen once; the top ten hold 6.5% to 9.5%. Sequencing was done on a sample of PBMCs. These receptors were collected from a woman between 40 and 55 years old in good health and CMV-seropositive.

This chain connects TRBV11-2 to TRBJ2-6; D gene uncertain. The CDR3 sequence is 13 residues long. V was cut by 5 bases and J by 1 base, with 3 bases left in between. Germline values: CDR1 SGHAT, CDR2 FQNNGV. Here the CDR3 reads CASSPSGANVLTF. The CDR3 DNA follows: TGTGCCAGCAGCCCTTCTGGGGCCAACGTCCTGACTTTC.

The rearrangement uses TRBV19 and TRBJ1-1; D unclear. Looked up from germline, CDR1 is LNHDA and CDR2 is SQIVND (reference sequence). The CDR3 is 15 amino acids. V was cut by 0 bases and J by 0 bases, with 8 bases left in between. CDR3 DNA: TGTGCCAGTAGTATAGAGAGGATAGTGAACACTGAAGCTTTCTTT. It encodes CASSIERIVNTEAFF.

This sequence joins TRBV9 and TRBJ2-5; the match to TRBD2 covers 9 bases. Germline lookup yields CDR1 SGDLS and CDR2 YYNGEE. V lost 4 bases to trimming and J lost 7 bases; unmatched junction nucleotides: 5. The length of the CDR3 is 13 residues. CDR3 in DNA: TGTGCCAGCAGCCGATCACTAGCGGGGACCCAGTACTTC. This sequence encodes CASSRSLAGTQYF.

This clone was counted between two and nine times. The chain links TRBV6-1 to TRBJ2-7, with D maybe TRBD1 (6 bases). This CDR3 has 14 residues. Germline V gene sequence: CDR1 MNHNS, CDR2 SASEGT. V lost 6 bases, J lost 0 bases, and 12 bases lay in between. CDR3 nucleotides: TGTGCCAGCAGGGATACAGGGCTCTCCTACGAGCAGTACTTC. Translated: CASRDTGLSYEQYF.

The V call is TRBV6-1, the J call TRBJ2-7, with 11 bases fitting TRBD1. This CDR3 has 15 amino acids. The germline gives CDR1 MNHNS, CDR2 SASEGT. V gave up 6 bases and J gave up 7 bases; unmatched junction bases: 11. CDR3 coding DNA: TGTGCCAGCAGCGCTCCGGGACAGGGGGTAGAGGAGCAGTACTTC. The encoded protein is CASSAPGQGVEEQYF.

The V and J genes are TRBV19 and TRBJ2-7, with D maybe TRBD2 (6 bases). Germline lookup yields CDR1 LNHDA and CDR2 SQIVND (reference sequence). Trimming removed 5 bases from V and 7 bases from J, with 12 bases in between. The CDR3 has 12 residues. CDR3 residues: CASSRRAGEQYF. The CDR3 DNA follows: TGTGCCAGTAGTCGGAGGGCCGGGGAGCAGTACTTC.

This clone was counted between two and nine times. This rearrangement joins TRBV5-1 to TRBJ2-1; TRBD2 agrees at 10 bases. This CDR3 has 17 amino acids. Germline trimming cut 6 bases from V and 0 bases from J; bases unmatched to any gene: 9. Germline lookup yields CDR1 SGHRS and CDR2 YFSETQ. CDR3 nucleotide sequence: TGCGCCAGCAAAGAGACTAGCGGGTCGAGCTCCTACAATGAGCAGTTCTTC. Encoded protein: CASKETSGSSSYNEQFF.

This clone was detected a few times. The V and J genes are TRBV6-1 and TRBJ2-6; no clear D. This CDR3 is built from 16 residues. The germline V gene has CDR1 MNHNS and CDR2 SASEGT. V gave up 4 bases and J gave up 0 bases, with 10 bases separating them. The CDR3 DNA reads as TGTGCCAGCAGTGGCCTGACGGGCTCTGGGGCCAACGTCCTGACTTTC. It specifies CASSGLTGSGANVLTF.

This clone was observed once. The gene calls are TRBV11-2 and TRBJ2-2; TRBD1 matches at 8 bases. CDR1 is SGHAT, CDR2 FQNNGV, per germline. The CDR3 has 15 residues. Trimming removed 5 bases from V and 5 bases from J; junction bases left unmatched: 7. The CDR3 sequence is CASSETGVGTGELFF. CDR3 nucleotides: TGTGCCAGCAGCGAGACAGGGGTAGGGACCGGGGAGCTGTTTTTT.

V gene TRBV6-1 combines with J gene TRBJ2-7, with a weak D call TRBD1 (6 bases). The V and J ends lost 6 bases and 2 bases respectively, with 11 bases between them. Germline lookup yields CDR1 MNHNS and CDR2 SASEGT. The CDR3 extends over 13 amino acids. In DNA, the CDR3 is TGTGCCAGCAGCGAGGACAGAGCCTACGAGCAGTACTTC. As protein: CASSEDRAYEQYF.

The chain carries TRBV11-2 and TRBJ2-1; TRBD1 aligns across 11 bases. The CDR3 is made up of 17 amino acids. V gave up 1 base and J gave up 9 bases; unmatched junction bases: 11. Germline V gene lookup returns CDR1 SGHAT and CDR2 FQNNGV. The CDR3 DNA is TGTGCCAGCAGCTTAGCCCTCGGACAGGGGGCAGGTGGTGAGCAGTTCTTC. It codes for CASSLALGQGAGGEQFF.

This clone came up a few times. J is TRBJ2-3 and V is TRBV5-8; 12 nucleotides match TRBD2. V was pared by 2 bases and J by 2 bases, with 12 bases of the junction left unmatched. This CDR3 is built from 19 residues. CDR1 and CDR2 from the germline V gene are SGHTS and YDEGEE. The CDR3 sequence: CASSFGIELAGGITDTQYF. Here the CDR3 DNA reads TGTGCCAGCAGCTTTGGGATCGAACTAGCGGGAGGCATCACAGATACGCAGTATTTT.

This clone was counted a single time. The rearrangement uses TRBV19 and TRBJ2-7; TRBD1 aligns across 7 bases. The germline CDR1 and CDR2 sequences are LNHDA and SQIVND (reference sequence). The length of the CDR3 is 15 residues. Trimming at V came to 4 bases and at J to 4 bases, leaving 10 bases not matched to a gene. CDR3 bases: TGTGCCAGTAGTAAGGTGGCAGGGGGTAGGTACGAGCAGTACTTC. As protein: CASSKVAGGRYEQYF.

This chain joins TRBV2 and TRBJ2-7; 13 positions match TRBD2. The CDR3 is 14 amino acids. Germline trimming cut 7 bases from V and 5 bases from J; bases unmatched to any gene: 5. Germline assignment: CDR1 SNHLY and CDR2 FYNNEI. As DNA, the CDR3 is TGTGCCAGCAATCCACTAGCGGGAGGGAACGAGCAGTACTTC. Its translation is CASNPLAGGNEQYF. The variable domain in full, with the rest retrieved from reference TRBV2 and TRBJ2-7, is EPEVTQTPSHQVTQMGQEVILRCVPISNHLYFYWYRQILGQKVEFLVSFYNNEISEKSEIFDDQFSVERPDGSNFTLKIRSTKLEDSAMYFCASNPLAGGNEQYFGPGTRLTVT.

This clone was seen more than once but under ten times. The chain employs TRBV6-5 and TRBJ2-1, with a tentative D call TRBD2 (5 bases). V was shortened by 4 bases and J by 7 bases, with 11 bases between the two germline ends. The germline V gene encodes CDR1 MNHEY and CDR2 SVGAGI. CDR3 length: 13 residues. This CDR3 reads CASSFSPGNEQFF. The CDR3, as DNA: TGTGCCAGCAGTTTTAGCCCGGGGAATGAGCAGTTCTTC.

The chain employs TRBV4-2 and TRBJ1-2; D might be TRBD1 (6 bases). This CDR3 has 17 residues. V lost 0 bases to trimming and J lost 3 bases, with 17 bases between them. The germline CDR1 and CDR2 sequences are LGHNA and YNFKEQ. The CDR3 nucleotides read TGTGCCAGCAGCCAAGATGAATCAGGGGTTAGAGACTATGGCTACACCTTC. Protein sequence: CASSQDESGVRDYGYTF.

The chain has TRBV11-2 and TRBJ1-2, with no clear D. Trimming shortened V by 1 base and J by 3 bases, and 6 bases separated the two germline ends. Germline-derived CDR1 and CDR2 are SGHAT and FQNNGV. This CDR3 has 13 residues. For the CDR3, the DNA is TGTGCCAGCAGCTTAGGAGGGTACTATGGCTACACCTTC. Its protein is CASSLGGYYGYTF. Full variable domain (missing parts from reference TRBV11-2 and TRBJ1-2): EAGVAQSPRYKIIEKRQSVAFWCNPISGHATLYWYQQILGQGPKLLIQFQNNGVVDDSQLPKDRFSAERLKGVDSTLKIQPAKLEDSAVYLCASSLGGYYGYTFGSGTRLTVV.

Here the CDR3 reads CASSQLAGATDTQYF. DNA of the CDR3: TGTGCCAGCAGCCAACTAGCGGGGGCCACAGATACGCAGTATTTT. The chain recombines TRBV5-4 with TRBJ2-3; 11 bases align to TRBD2. J was trimmed by 2 bases and V by 4 bases; bases with no gene match: 3. CDR3 length: 15 residues. Germline loops: CDR1 SGHNT, CDR2 YYREEE (reference sequence). Full variable domain (missing parts from reference TRBV5-4 and TRBJ2-3): ETGVTQSPTHLIKTRGQQVTLRCSSQSGHNTVSWYQQALGQGPQFIFQYYREEENGRGNFPPRFSGLQFPNYSSELNVNALELDDSALYLCASSQLAGATDTQYFGPGTRLTVL.

The chain employs TRBV5-4 and TRBJ2-7; TRBD2 aligns across 8 bases. The CDR3 totals 15 residues. Germline loops: CDR1 SGHNT, CDR2 YYREEE (reference sequence). After removal of 2 bases from V and 4 bases from J, the junction contained 8 bases not matched to a gene. The chain's CDR3 is CASSFTGTRVYEQYF. Here the CDR3 DNA reads TGTGCCAGCAGCTTCACCGGGACTAGGGTATACGAGCAGTACTTC.

This rearrangement joins TRBV5-8 to TRBJ2-5, with TRBD2 matching 8 bases. The CDR3 has 16 residues. CDR1 and CDR2 (germline): SGHTS, YDEGEE. J lost 5 bases, V lost 4 bases, and 13 bases had no gene match. The CDR3 sequence is CASSNWREAMRETQYF. Here the CDR3 DNA reads TGTGCCAGCAGCAACTGGCGGGAGGCTATGCGGGAGACCCAGTACTTC.